The present T cell receptor beta chain was sequenced within a study of control samples from healthy donors and cancer patients (TCRdb year 2020). Trimming costs V 8 bases and J 4 bases, and their ends lie 12 bases apart. CDR1 and CDR2 are drawn from the germline V gene: MNHEY, SVGAGI. The cysteine opens and the phenylalanine closes a CDR3 of 13 amino acids. Just CDR3 DNA is preserved here, 39 bases in frame from base 1. Worth noting for this clone: Its cognate antigen has yet to be identified. No quality values exist for individual bases; no much larger clone is one base distant.

Library preparation was by the immunoSEQ multiplex PCR assay. TCRdb provides this immuneACCESS table in a form limited to in-frame rearrangements. Some clones are lacking; in checked studies, under half of them reflect an unresolved V gene, and why the rest are absent is not known. In all, the sample holds approximately 70,000 clones, and around nine tenths of those were seen once. 1.2% of the sample comes from the top ten. The chain is assembled from TRBV6-5 and TRBJ2-1, with the D segment identity uncertain. The sequenced sample was PBMCs. The sequence was collected from a woman aged 45-65 years with colorectal cancer. The sequenced DNA is TGTGCCAGCTCCCCAGTCGGGTACAATGAGCAGTTCTTC. This translates into CASSPVGYNEQFF.